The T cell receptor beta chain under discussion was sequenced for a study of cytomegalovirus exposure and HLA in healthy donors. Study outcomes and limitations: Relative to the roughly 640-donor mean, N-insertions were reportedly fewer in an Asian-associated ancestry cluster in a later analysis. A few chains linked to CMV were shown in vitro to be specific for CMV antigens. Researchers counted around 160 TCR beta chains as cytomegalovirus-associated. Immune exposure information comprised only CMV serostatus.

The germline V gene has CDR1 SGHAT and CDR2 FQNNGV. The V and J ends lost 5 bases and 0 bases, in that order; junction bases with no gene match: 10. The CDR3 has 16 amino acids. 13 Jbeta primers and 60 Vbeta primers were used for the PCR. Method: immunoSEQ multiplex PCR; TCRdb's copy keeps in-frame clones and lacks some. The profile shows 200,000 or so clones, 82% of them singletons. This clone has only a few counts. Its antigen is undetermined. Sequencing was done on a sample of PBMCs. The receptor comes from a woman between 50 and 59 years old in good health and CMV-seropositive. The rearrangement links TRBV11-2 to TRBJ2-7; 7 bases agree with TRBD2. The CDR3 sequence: CASSPVWGLNSYEQYF. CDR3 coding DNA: TGTGCCAGCAGCCCTGTTTGGGGACTAAACTCCTACGAGCAGTACTTC.